Given below is one T cell receptor (beta chain) in context. This record belongs to a study of blood T cell repertoires in COVID-19. Profiling relied on immunoSEQ multiplex PCR, and the TCRdb table lists in-frame clones only, not all of them. The sample carries around 190,000 clones, 86% recorded once. Germline V gives CDR1 WNHNN, CDR2 SYGVQD (reference sequence). Trimming took 4 bases from V and 2 from J; bases not matched to a gene: 4. This CDR3 comprises 15 residues. The receptor was isolated from a man aged 40-49 years with acute COVID-19. Material: PBMCs or T cells enriched from blood (not recorded which). This chain links TRBV10-1 with TRBJ2-1; 8 bases agree with TRBD2. CDR3 in DNA: TGCGCCAGCAGTGCGGGGACTAGGACCTACAATGAGCAGTTCTTC. It specifies CASSAGTRTYNEQFF.